The 3 T cell receptor beta chains below all came from one sample that was sequenced in a study of T cell repertoires in cytomegalovirus infection (dated by TCRdb to about 2019). The sequencer was an Illumina HiSeq 1500. TCRdb reprocessed the public reads (quality trimming at Q25 with fastp, clone calling with MiXCR) and kept in-frame beta chains. Every entry covers one CDR3 protein and lists the most common genes and DNA from its rows. The sample records some 150,000 distinct CDR3 sequences, 5.5% to 7% of which are singletons. The top ten hold 18% of the sample. Sequenced input: PBMCs. The source is a human donor in good health (CMV status not recorded). Some clones in this sample may be carry-over from other donors' samples.

Regarding this clonotype: Possible read error: a much larger clone is one base away. The chain couples TRBV28 to TRBJ2-3, with D perhaps TRBD2 (5 bases). The CDR3 contains 16 residues. Germline V gene data show CDR1 as MDHEN and CDR2 as SYDVKM. In nucleotides, the CDR3 is TGTGCCAGCAGTTTATCGGCTAGCTGGATCACAGATATGCAGTATTTT. This encodes CASSLSASWITDMQYF.

This clonotype was recorded at least ten times. The chain carries TRBV7-6 and TRBJ2-3; 11 bases are a match to TRBD2. V trimming: 2 bases; J trimming: 0 bases; junction bases outside the gene matches: 7. Germline V gene lookup returns CDR1 SGHVS and CDR2 FNYEAQ. This CDR3 contains 18 residues. CDR3 loop: CASSLRASGGLSTDTQYF. DNA for the CDR3: TGTGCCAGCAGCTTAAGGGCTAGCGGGGGGCTAAGCACAGATACGCAGTATTTT.

This clonotype has at least ten counts. This chain links TRBV7-2 with TRBJ2-7; D is perhaps TRBD2 (6 bases). CDR1 is SGHTA, CDR2 FQGNSA, per germline. V was cut by 6 bases and J by 7 bases, with 22 bases left in between. The CDR3 has 15 amino acids. CDR3 protein: CASRHPGLQDGEQYF. CDR3 coding DNA: TGTGCCAGCAGACACCCGGGACTCCAGGATGGGGAGCAGTACTTC.